This T cell receptor (beta chain) was found in a study of Tregs in tolerant kidney transplant recipients. Findings of the study overall: Biological reproducibility was not directly addressed in this study. Expanding Tregs on activated donor B cells appeared to best identify donor-specific TCRbeta clones.

Looked up from germline, CDR1 is MGHRA and CDR2 is YSYEKL. The CDR3 has 15 amino acids. V lost 2 bases and J lost 5; bases outside the gene matches: 6. Unstimulated regulatory T cells (CD4+CD25+CD127-), CD4+CD25- non-regulatory cells, CD4 and CD8 cells were FACS-sorted from thawed PBMCs. In regard to this clone: Antigen: not known.

Libraries were prepared by immunoSEQ multiplex PCR; TCRdb keeps only in-frame clonotypes and omits some of them. The sample holds 75,000 to 95,000 clones, around 94% seen once. This clonotype was sampled from a human donor in good health. Source material: CD8+ T cells from blood. This chain connects TRBV4-1 to TRBJ2-1; 7 bases align to TRBD1. As DNA, the CDR3 is TGCGCCAGCAGCCAACCGGGACAGAGGGACAATGAGCAGTTCTTC. As protein: CASSQPGQRDNEQFF.